Shown below are 9 T cell receptor beta chains from a single sample sequenced in a study of Graves' ophthalmopathy and Graves' hyperthyroidism (dated by TCRdb to the late 2010s). TCRdb shows the sequencer as Illumina HiSeq 2000. For repertoire sequencing, TCR beta CDR3 regions were amplified from RNA transcripts. The first round of RT-PCR was done with HTBI primers and the Qiagen OneStep RT-PCR kit, and was followed by a second round of multiplex PCR, then size selection and purification. TCRdb trimmed the raw reads at Q25, called clones with MiXCR and kept productive beta chains. Here each entry gathers all rows of one CDR3 protein and keeps the most common genes and DNA. The sample contains about 700,000 distinct CDR3 sequences, more than 40% of them found a single time. Around 3.3% of the sample comes from the top ten. Sample: peripheral blood. These receptors all stem from an adult man with Graves' ophthalmopathy.

This sequence joins TRBV7-2 and TRBJ2-7; 10 bases agree with TRBD1. Judging by the DNA end, TRBJ2-5 fits better; the J call may be wrong. The CDR3 is 15 amino acids. CDR1 and CDR2 (germline): SGHTA, FQGNSA. CDR3 region: CASSLRGDRGETQYF. The DNA of the CDR3 is TGTGCCAGCAGCTTAAGAGGGGACAGGGGTGAGACCCAGTACTTC.

This clonotype was seen once. The V gene is TRBV11-2, the J gene TRBJ2-2; perhaps TRBD1 as D (6 bases). This CDR3 has 16 amino acids. CDR1 and CDR2 (germline): SGHAT, FQNNGV. V was clipped by 6 bases and J by 4 bases, with 18 bases between them. CDR3 residues: CASSPPSGTTTGELFF. In nucleotides, the CDR3 is TGTGCCAGCAGTCCCCCCTCCGGGACAACCACCGGGGAGCTGTTTTTT. The variable domain in full, with the rest retrieved from reference TRBV11-2 and TRBJ2-2, is EAGVAQSPRYKIIEKRQSVAFWCNPISGHATLYWYQQILGQGPKLLIQFQNNGVVDDSQLPKDRFSAERLKGVDSTLKIQPAKLEDSAVYLCASSPPSGTTTGELFFGEGSRLTVL.

This clonotype was detected ten times or more. The chain has TRBV29-1 and TRBJ2-7; D perhaps matches TRBD2 (5 bases). The CDR3 is 15 amino acids. Germline-derived CDR1 and CDR2 are SQVTM and ANQGSEA. V was cut by 2 bases and J by 0 bases, with 14 bases left in between. CDR3 nucleotide sequence: TGCAGCGTTGAACGCGCGGGCCCAAGCTCCTACGAGCAGTACTTC. Residues: CSVERAGPSSYEQYF.

This clonotype was seen ten or more times. The V and J genes are TRBV9 and TRBJ1-2; the D is unclear. The V end lost 0 bases, the J end lost 0 bases, and 12 bases lay between the germline ends. This CDR3 region has 16 residues. Germline V lookup: CDR1 SGDLS, CDR2 YYNGEE. The CDR3 DNA sequence: TGTGCCAGCAGCGTAGCTACTGTGAGTCCTAACTATGGCTACACCTTC. Its protein is CASSVATVSPNYGYTF.

The CDR3 loop is CASRGSPPYSSSPLHF. CDR3 DNA sequence: TGTGCCAGCAGGGGCAGTCCGCCATATTCCAGTTCACCCCTCCACTTT. The gene calls are TRBV6-2 or TRBV6-3 and TRBJ1-6, with D unclear. The germline V gene has CDR1 MNHEY and CDR2 SVGEGT. Deletions cut 6 bases from V and 9 bases from J, with 21 bases between. There are 16 residues in the CDR3.

V gene TRBV2 combines with J gene TRBJ2-7; TRBD1 matches 8 bases. This CDR3 region has 15 residues. V lost 0 bases to trimming and J lost 4 bases; unmatched junction nucleotides: 5. The germline gives CDR1 SNHLY, CDR2 FYNNEI. The CDR3, as DNA: TGTGCCAGCAGTGAAGCGTCAGGGGGCAATTACGAGCAGTACTTC. It encodes CASSEASGGNYEQYF.

Notes on this clonotype: Just one base apart from a much larger clone, this may be a read error. As the CDR3 is not closed by the conserved phenylalanine or tryptophan, this likely results from a read error. V and J are TRBV4-1 and TRBJ1-1; the D gene is possibly TRBD1 (5 bases). V dropped 2 bases and J dropped 0 bases, with 7 bases sitting between them. The CDR3 contains 14 residues. Germline V gene data show CDR1 as MGHRA and CDR2 as YSYEKL. The CDR3, as DNA: TGCGCCAGCAGCCAAATACAGGTGAACACTGAAGCTTTCCTT. Encoded protein: CASSQIQVNTEAFL.

This clonotype was picked up a small number of times. A much larger clone lies a single base off, so this may be a read error. This chain uses TRBV12-3 or TRBV12-4 with TRBJ2-5; TRBD1 matches 7 bases. V was pared by 6 bases and J by 1 base, with 5 bases of the junction left unmatched. The CDR3 runs to 14 residues. In DNA form, the CDR3 reads TGTGCCAGCAGCCCCGGGGACAGCCAAGAGACCCAGTACTTC. This gives the protein CASSPGDSQETQYF.

This clonotype turned up a few times. V and J are TRBV12-3 or TRBV12-4 and TRBJ2-2; D unclear. This CDR3 has 13 amino acids. Deletions cut 8 bases from V and 6 bases from J, with 13 bases between. DNA of the CDR3: TGTGCCAGCTGCGAGGCCCTGGCCGGGGAGCTGTTTTTT. Translated: CASCEALAGELFF.